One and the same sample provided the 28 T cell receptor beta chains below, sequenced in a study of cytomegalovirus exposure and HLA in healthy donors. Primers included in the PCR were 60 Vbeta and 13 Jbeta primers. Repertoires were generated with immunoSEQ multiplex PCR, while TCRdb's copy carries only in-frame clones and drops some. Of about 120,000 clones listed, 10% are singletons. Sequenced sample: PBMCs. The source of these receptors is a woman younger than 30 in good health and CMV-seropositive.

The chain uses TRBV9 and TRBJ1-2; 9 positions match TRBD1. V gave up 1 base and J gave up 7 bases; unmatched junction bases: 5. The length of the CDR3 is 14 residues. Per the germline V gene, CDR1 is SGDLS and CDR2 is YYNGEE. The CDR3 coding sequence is TGTGCCAGCAGCGTACTGGGACAGGGTGGTGGCTACACCTTC. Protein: CASSVLGQGGGYTF. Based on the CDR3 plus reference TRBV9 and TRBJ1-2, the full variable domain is DSGVTQTPKHLITATGQRVTLRCSPRSGDLSVYWYQQSLDQGLQFLIQYYNGEERAKGNILERFSAQQFPDLHSELNLSSLELGDSALYFCASSVLGQGGGYTFGSGTRLTVV.

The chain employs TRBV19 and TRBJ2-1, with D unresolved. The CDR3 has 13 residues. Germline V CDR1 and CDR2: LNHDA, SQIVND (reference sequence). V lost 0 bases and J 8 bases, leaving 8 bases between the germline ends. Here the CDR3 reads CASSIDLTYEQFF. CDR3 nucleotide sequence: TGTGCCAGTAGTATAGATCTTACTTATGAGCAGTTCTTC.

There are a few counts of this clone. CDR3 region: CASSQRQGTYEQYF. CDR3 nucleotides: TGTGCCAGCAGCCAACGACAGGGAACCTACGAGCAGTACTTC. V and J are TRBV14 and TRBJ2-7; TRBD1 aligns across 7 bases. In germline, CDR1 is SGHDN, CDR2 FVKESK. This CDR3 region has 14 residues. V shed 2 bases, J shed 2 bases, and the junction held 3 bases outside the gene matches.

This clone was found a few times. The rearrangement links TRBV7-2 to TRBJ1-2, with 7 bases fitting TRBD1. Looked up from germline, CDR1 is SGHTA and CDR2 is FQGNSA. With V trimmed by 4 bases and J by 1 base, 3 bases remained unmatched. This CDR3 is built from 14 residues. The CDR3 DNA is TGTGCCAGCAGCTCGACAGGGTATAACTATGGCTACACCTTC. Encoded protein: CASSSTGYNYGYTF.

Written as DNA, the CDR3 is TGCAGCGTTGGCCCGGGGACCCAGTACTTC. Its translation: CSVGPGTQYF. This chain links TRBV29-1 with TRBJ2-5; D is uncertain. Trimming cost V 4 bases and J 7 bases, with 7 bases left between them. Germline V gene data show CDR1 as SQVTM and CDR2 as ANQGSEA. This CDR3 spans 10 amino acids.

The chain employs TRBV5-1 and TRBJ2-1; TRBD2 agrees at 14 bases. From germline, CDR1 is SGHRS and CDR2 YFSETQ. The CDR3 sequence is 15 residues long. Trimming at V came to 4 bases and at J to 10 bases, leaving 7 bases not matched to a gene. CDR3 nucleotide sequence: TGCGCCAGCAGCGAAGGGACTAGCGGGAGCGGGGAGCAGTTCTTC. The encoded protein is CASSEGTSGSGEQFF.

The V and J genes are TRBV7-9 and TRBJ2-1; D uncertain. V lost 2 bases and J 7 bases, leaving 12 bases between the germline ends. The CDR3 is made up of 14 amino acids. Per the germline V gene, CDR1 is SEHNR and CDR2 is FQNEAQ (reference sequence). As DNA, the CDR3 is TGTGCCAGCAGCTTATCCTTCACCGGGAATGAGCAGTTCTTC. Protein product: CASSLSFTGNEQFF.

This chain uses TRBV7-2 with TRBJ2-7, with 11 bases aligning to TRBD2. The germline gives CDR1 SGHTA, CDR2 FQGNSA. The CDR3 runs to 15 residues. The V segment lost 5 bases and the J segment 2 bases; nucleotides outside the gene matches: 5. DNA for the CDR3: TGTGCCAGCAGCACCGGACTAGCGGGTACCTACGAGCAGTACTTC. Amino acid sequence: CASSTGLAGTYEQYF.

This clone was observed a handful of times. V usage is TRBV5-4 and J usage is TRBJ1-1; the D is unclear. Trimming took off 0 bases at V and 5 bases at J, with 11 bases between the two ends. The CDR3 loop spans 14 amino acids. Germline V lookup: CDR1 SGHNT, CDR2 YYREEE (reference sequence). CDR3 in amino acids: CASSLVAGVTEAFF. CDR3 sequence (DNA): TGTGCCAGCAGCTTGGTTGCGGGCGTAACTGAAGCTTTCTTT. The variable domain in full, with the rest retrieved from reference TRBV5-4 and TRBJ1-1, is ETGVTQSPTHLIKTRGQQVTLRCSSQSGHNTVSWYQQALGQGPQFIFQYYREEENGRGNFPPRFSGLQFPNYSSELNVNALELDDSALYLCASSLVAGVTEAFFGQGTRLTVV.

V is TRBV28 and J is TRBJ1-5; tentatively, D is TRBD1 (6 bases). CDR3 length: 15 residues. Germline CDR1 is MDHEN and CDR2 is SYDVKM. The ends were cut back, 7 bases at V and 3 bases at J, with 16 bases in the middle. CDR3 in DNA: TGTGCCAGCAAGAGGATCCGGGACAACAATCAGCCCCAGCATTTT. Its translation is CASKRIRDNNQPQHF.

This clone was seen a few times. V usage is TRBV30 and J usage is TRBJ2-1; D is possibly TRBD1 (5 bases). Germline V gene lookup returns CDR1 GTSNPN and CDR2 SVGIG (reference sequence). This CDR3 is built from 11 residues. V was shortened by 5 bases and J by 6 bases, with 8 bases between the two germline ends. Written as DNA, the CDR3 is TGTGCCTGGTTTAGGGGCAATGAGCAGTTCTTC. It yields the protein CAWFRGNEQFF.

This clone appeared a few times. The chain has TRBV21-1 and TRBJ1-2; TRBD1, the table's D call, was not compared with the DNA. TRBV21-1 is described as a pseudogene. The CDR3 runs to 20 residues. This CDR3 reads CASSKEPYKKGHGNSYGYTF. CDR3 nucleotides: TGTGCCAGCAGCAAAGAGCCGTATAAGAAGGGACACGGAAACTCCTATGGCTACACCTTC.

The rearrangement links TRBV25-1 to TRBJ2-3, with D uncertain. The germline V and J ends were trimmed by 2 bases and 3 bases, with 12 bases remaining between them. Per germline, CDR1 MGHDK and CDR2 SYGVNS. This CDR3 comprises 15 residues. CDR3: CASSETVAVTDTQYF. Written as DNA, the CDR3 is TGTGCCAGCAGTGAAACCGTGGCGGTGACAGATACGCAGTATTTT.

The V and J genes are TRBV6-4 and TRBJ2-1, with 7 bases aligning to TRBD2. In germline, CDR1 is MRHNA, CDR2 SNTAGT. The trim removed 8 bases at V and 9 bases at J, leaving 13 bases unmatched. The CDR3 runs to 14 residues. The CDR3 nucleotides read TGTGCCAGCCGGGCGGGAGAGACCGCGTTTGAGCAGTTCTTC. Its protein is CASRAGETAFEQFF.

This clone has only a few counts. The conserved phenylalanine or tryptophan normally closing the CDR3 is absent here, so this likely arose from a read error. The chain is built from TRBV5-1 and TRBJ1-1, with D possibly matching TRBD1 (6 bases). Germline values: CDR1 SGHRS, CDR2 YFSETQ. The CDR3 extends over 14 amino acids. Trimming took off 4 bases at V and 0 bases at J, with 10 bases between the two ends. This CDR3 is CASSHGQLNTEAFV. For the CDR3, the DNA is TGCGCCAGCAGCCACGGACAGTTGAACACTGAAGCTTTCGTT.

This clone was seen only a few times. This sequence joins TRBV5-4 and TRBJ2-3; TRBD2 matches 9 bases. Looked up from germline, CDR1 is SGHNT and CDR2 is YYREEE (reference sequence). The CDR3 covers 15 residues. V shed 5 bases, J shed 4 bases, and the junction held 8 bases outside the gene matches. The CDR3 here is CASRGGGGFADTQYF. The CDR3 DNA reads TGTGCCAGCAGGGGCGGGGGGGGCTTTGCAGATACGCAGTATTTT.

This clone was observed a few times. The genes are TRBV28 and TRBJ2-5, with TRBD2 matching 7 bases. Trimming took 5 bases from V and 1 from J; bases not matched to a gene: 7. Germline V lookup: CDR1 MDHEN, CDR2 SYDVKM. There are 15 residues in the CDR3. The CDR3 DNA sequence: TGTGCCAGCAGTGAGGGAGGGGCTACCCAAGAGACCCAGTACTTC. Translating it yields CASSEGGATQETQYF.

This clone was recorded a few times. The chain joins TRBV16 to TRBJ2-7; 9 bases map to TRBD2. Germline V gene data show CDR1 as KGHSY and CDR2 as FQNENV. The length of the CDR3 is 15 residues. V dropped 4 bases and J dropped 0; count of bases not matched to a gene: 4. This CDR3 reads CASSRGTSLSYEQYF. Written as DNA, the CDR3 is TGTGCCAGCAGCCGAGGGACTAGCCTCTCCTACGAGCAGTACTTC.

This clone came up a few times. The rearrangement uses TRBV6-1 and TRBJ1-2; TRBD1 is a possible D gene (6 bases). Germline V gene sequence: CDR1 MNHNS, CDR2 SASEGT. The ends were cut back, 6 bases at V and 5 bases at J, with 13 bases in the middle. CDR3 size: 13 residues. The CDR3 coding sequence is TGTGCCAGCAGGAAATTGACAGGTTATGGCTACACCTTC. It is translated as CASRKLTGYGYTF.

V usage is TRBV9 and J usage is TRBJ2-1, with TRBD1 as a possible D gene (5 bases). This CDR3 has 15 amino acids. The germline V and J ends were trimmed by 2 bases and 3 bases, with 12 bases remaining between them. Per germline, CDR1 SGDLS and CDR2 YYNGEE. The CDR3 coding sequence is TGTGCCAGCAGCGTTAGGGGTAGTCTCTACAATGAGCAGTTCTTC. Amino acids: CASSVRGSLYNEQFF.

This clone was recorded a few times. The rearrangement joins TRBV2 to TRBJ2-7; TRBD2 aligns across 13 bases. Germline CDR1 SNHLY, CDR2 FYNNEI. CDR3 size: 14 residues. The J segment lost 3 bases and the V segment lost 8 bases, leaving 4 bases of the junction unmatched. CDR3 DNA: TGTGCCAGCCGGACTAGCGGGAGTATCTACGAGCAGTACTTC. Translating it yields CASRTSGSIYEQYF.

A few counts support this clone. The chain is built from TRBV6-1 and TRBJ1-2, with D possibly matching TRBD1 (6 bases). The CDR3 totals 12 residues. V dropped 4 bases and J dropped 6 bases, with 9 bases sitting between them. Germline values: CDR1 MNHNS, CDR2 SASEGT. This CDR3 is CASSVQGHGYTF. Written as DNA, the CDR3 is TGTGCCAGCAGTGTACAGGGTCATGGCTACACCTTC.

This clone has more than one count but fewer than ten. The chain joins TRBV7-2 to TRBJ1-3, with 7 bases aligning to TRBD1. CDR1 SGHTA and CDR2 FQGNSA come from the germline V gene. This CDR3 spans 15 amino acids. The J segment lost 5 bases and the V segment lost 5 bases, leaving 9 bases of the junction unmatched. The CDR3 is CASSQTGQTRNTIYF. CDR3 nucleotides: TGTGCCAGCAGCCAGACGGGACAGACAAGAAACACCATATATTTT.

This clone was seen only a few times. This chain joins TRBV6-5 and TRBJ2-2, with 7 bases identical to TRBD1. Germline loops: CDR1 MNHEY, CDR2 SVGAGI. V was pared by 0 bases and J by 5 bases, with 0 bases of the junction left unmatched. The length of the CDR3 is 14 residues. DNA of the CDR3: TGTGCCAGCAGTTACTCGACAGGGACCGGGGAGCTGTTTTTT. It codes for CASSYSTGTGELFF.

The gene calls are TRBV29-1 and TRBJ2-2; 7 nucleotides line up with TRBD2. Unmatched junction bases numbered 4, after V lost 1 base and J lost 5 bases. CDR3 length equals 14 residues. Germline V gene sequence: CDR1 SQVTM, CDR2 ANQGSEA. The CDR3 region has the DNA TGCAGCGTTGAAGGGGACTACCCGACCGGGGAGCTGTTTTTT. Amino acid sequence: CSVEGDYPTGELFF.

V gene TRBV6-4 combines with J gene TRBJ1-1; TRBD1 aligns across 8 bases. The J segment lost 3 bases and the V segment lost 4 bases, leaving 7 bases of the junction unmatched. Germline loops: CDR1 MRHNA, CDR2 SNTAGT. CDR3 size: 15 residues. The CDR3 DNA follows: TGTGCCAGCAGTGTCAGGGGGCAGGTTGACACTGAAGCTTTCTTT. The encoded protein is CASSVRGQVDTEAFF.

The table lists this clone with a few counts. In DNA form, the CDR3 reads TGTGCCTGGAGTGTAGACAGGGTGCCAGGCGGCTCTGGGGCCAACGTCCTGACTTTC. Translating it yields CAWSVDRVPGGSGANVLTF. The chain links TRBV30 to TRBJ2-6, with 7 bases aligning to TRBD1. V lost 0 bases, J lost 0 bases, and 11 bases stayed unmatched. This CDR3 contains 19 residues. Per the germline V gene, CDR1 is GTSNPN and CDR2 is SVGIG (reference sequence).

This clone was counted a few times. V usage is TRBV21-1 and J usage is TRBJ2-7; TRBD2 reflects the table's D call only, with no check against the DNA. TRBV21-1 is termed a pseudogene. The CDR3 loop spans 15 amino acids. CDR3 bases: TGTGCCAGCAGCAAAAAGACTAGCGGGAGCTACGAGCAGTACTTC. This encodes CASSKKTSGSYEQYF.